These 20 T cell receptor beta chains came from one sample sequenced in a study of blood T cell repertoires in COVID-19. Here immunoSEQ multiplex PCR was the method, and the copy in TCRdb shows in-frame clones only, minus some. This table has almost 350,000 clones, about 92% appearing once. Sequencing was carried out using peripheral blood. The receptors come from a woman aged 55-70 years with COVID-19, enrolled during active disease.

The chain recombines TRBV6-5 with TRBJ2-3; D unclear. Trimming cost V 2 bases and J 2 bases, with 5 bases left between them. CDR3 length: 13 amino acids. CDR1 is MNHEY, CDR2 SVGAGI, per germline. The CDR3 DNA is TGTGCCAGCAGTTACCAATCCACAGATACGCAGTATTTT. Protein sequence: CASSYQSTDTQYF.

The chain uses TRBV18 and TRBJ1-6; tentative D call: TRBD1 (5 bases). V dropped 2 bases and J dropped 0 bases, with 8 bases sitting between them. The CDR3 contains 16 residues. CDR1 KGHSH and CDR2 LQKENI come from the germline V gene. The CDR3 here is CASSPGAPSYNSPLHF. DNA for the CDR3: TGTGCCAGCTCACCAGGGGCCCCCTCCTATAATTCACCCCTCCACTTT. The complete variable domain, with remaining parts taken from reference TRBV18 and TRBJ1-6, reads NAGVMQNPRHLVRRRGQEARLRCSPMKGHSHVYWYRQLPEEGLKFMVYLQKENIIDESGMPKERFSAEFPKEGPSILRIQQVVRGDSAAYFCASSPGAPSYNSPLHFGNGTRLTVT.

CDR3 coding DNA: TGTGCCAACTACGACAGATTCGGGGCCAACGTCCTGACTTTC. Translated, it gives CANYDRFGANVLTF. The gene calls are TRBV2 and TRBJ2-6, with a weak D call TRBD1 (5 bases). The CDR3 loop spans 14 amino acids. V lost 10 bases and J 4 bases, leaving 14 bases between the germline ends. CDR1 and CDR2 from the germline V gene are SNHLY and FYNNEI.

The gene calls are TRBV24-1 and TRBJ2-2, with D tentatively TRBD1 (5 bases). From germline, CDR1 is KGHDR and CDR2 SFDVKD. The CDR3 runs to 13 residues. V was clipped by 2 bases and J by 10 bases, with 10 bases between them. The CDR3 region has the DNA TGTGCCACCAGTGATTCCGACAGCAAGGAGCTGTTTTTT. Translated: CATSDSDSKELFF.

V usage is TRBV5-6 and J usage is TRBJ2-7; TRBD2 might be the D (7 bases). CDR3 length: 16 residues. The germline V gene encodes CDR1 SGHDT and CDR2 YYEEEE. V lost 4 bases and J lost 4, with 21 bases in between. This chain's CDR3 is CASSPRGGAGVYEQYF. The CDR3 DNA reads TGTGCCAGCAGCCCCCGAGGGGGGGCTGGGGTGTACGAGCAGTACTTC.

The chain recombines TRBV6-6 with TRBJ1-2; no clear D. This CDR3 contains 16 residues. Between the trimmed V and J ends, which lost 0 bases and 1 base, there was a span of 12 bases. CDR1 and CDR2 from the germline V gene are MNHNY and SVGAGI (reference sequence). CDR3 DNA sequence: TGTGCCAGCAGTTACTCGGTACTGAGACATAACTATGGCTACACCTTC. Its translation is CASSYSVLRHNYGYTF.

The chain combines TRBV4-1 with TRBJ1-3; D is unclear. Germline CDR1 and CDR2: MGHRA and YSYEKL. Trimming removed 2 bases from V and 0 bases from J, with 8 bases in between. CDR3 length: 15 amino acids. The CDR3 bases are TGCGCCAGCAGCCAATTCGCCTACTCTGGAAACACCATATATTTT. The encoded protein is CASSQFAYSGNTIYF.

V gene TRBV27 combines with J gene TRBJ2-2; TRBD1 agrees at 8 bases. Trimming cost V 5 bases and J 5 bases; bases outside gene matches: 7. This CDR3 region has 15 residues. CDR1 MNHEY and CDR2 SMNVEV come from the germline V gene (reference sequence). CDR3 nucleotides: TGTGCCAGCAGTCCAACAGGGGGTTTTACCGGGGAGCTGTTTTTT. Its translation is CASSPTGGFTGELFF.

As regards this clone: At one boundary the junction diverges from the germline segment, which might be a read error. The V and J genes are TRBV27 and TRBJ1-1; D is ambiguous. From germline, CDR1 is MNHEY and CDR2 SMNVEV (reference sequence). The CDR3 runs to 15 residues. CDR3 sequence reads: CASSVSFRSNTEAFF. CDR3 nucleotide sequence: TGTGCCAGCAGTGTATCTTTCCGTTCGAACACTGAAGCTTTCTTT.

The chain combines TRBV18 with TRBJ2-3; 13 bases map to TRBD2. This CDR3 has 19 amino acids. Looked up from germline, CDR1 is KGHSH and CDR2 is LQKENI. The V gene end was trimmed by 3 bases and the J gene end by 0 bases; junction bases not matched to a gene: 9. CDR3 protein: CASSPFPGTSGTSTDTQYF. The CDR3 DNA reads as TGTGCCAGCTCACCCTTCCCGGGGACTAGCGGGACTAGCACAGATACGCAGTATTTT.

This rearrangement joins TRBV24-1 to TRBJ1-2; D gene uncertain. V was trimmed by 3 bases and J by 4 bases, leaving 11 bases between them. This CDR3 is built from 14 residues. Germline CDR1 KGHDR, CDR2 SFDVKD. For the CDR3, the DNA is TGTGCCACCAGTGATGCAGGACGGGGCTATGGCTACACCTTC. Residues: CATSDAGRGYGYTF.

This sequence joins TRBV19 and TRBJ1-5; TRBD1 is a possible D gene (5 bases). The CDR3 is made up of 12 amino acids. Germline V gene sequence: CDR1 LNHDA, CDR2 SQIVND (reference sequence). The V gene lost 5 bases and the J gene lost 9 bases, with 11 bases spanning the gap. The CDR3 DNA sequence: TGTGCCAGTAGTCGGGGGTCGGGGCCCCAGCATTTT. Amino acids: CASSRGSGPQHF.

A remark on this clone: Other DNA sequences of this sample code for an identical CDR3. The genes are TRBV14 and TRBJ1-2; no reliable D call. V was cut by 3 bases and J by 3 bases, with 11 bases left in between. CDR3 length: 14 amino acids. Per germline, CDR1 SGHDN and CDR2 FVKESK. CDR3 amino acids: CASSQGRQDYGYTF. The CDR3 DNA reads as TGTGCCAGCAGCCAGGGCCGGCAGGACTATGGCTACACCTTC.

This sequence joins TRBV27 and TRBJ1-1; a weak D match, TRBD1 (6 bases). The germline gives CDR1 MNHEY, CDR2 SMNVEV (reference sequence). The CDR3 runs to 13 residues. V was clipped by 8 bases and J by 5 bases, with 15 bases between them. CDR3 nucleotides: TGTGCCAGCCAACAGGGATGGGGAACTGAAGCTTTCTTT. It yields the protein CASQQGWGTEAFF.

This sequence joins TRBV6-5 and TRBJ1-5; the D is unclear. CDR1 MNHEY and CDR2 SVGAGI come from the germline V gene. This CDR3 comprises 14 residues. V was clipped by 6 bases and J by 4 bases, with 13 bases between them. Written as DNA, the CDR3 is TGTGCCAGCAGGAAGATCGGGAAGAATCAGCCCCAGCATTTT. It yields the protein CASRKIGKNQPQHF.

The gene calls are TRBV5-1 and TRBJ1-4, with D unclear. This CDR3 is 16 amino acids long. With 0 bases removed from V and 0 bases from J, the gap between germline ends came to 9 bases. Germline V CDR1 and CDR2: SGHRS, YFSETQ. The CDR3 nucleotides are TGCGCCAGCAGCTTGGCCCCTCCCGCAACTAATGAAAAACTGTTTTTT. Translation gives CASSLAPPATNEKLFF.

V usage is TRBV3-1 (or the pseudogene TRBV3-2) and J usage is TRBJ1-1; no firm D call. CDR3 length: 14 amino acids. V lost 3 bases and J lost 3, with 11 bases in between. Germline CDR1 and CDR2: LGHDT and YNNKEL (reference sequence). This CDR3 is CASSQREAYTEAFF. CDR3 bases: TGTGCCAGCAGCCAGAGGGAAGCGTACACTGAAGCTTTCTTT.

Only one count was recorded for this clone. The rearrangement uses TRBV30 and TRBJ1-5; 7 nucleotides agree with TRBD1. Germline-derived CDR1 and CDR2 are GTSNPN and SVGIG (reference sequence). J lost 7 bases, V lost 2 bases, and 5 bases had no gene match. This CDR3 contains 13 residues. CDR3 sequence reads: CAWSKTGLQPQHF. The DNA for the CDR3 is TGTGCCTGGAGTAAGACAGGGCTGCAGCCCCAGCATTTT.

The chain is built from TRBV29-1 and TRBJ2-1; 9 nucleotides agree with TRBD1. V was clipped by 7 bases and J by 2 bases; unmatched bases: 3. Germline assignment: CDR1 SQVTM and CDR2 ANQGSEA. This CDR3 is 13 amino acids long. Written as DNA, the CDR3 is TGCAGCGGCAACAGGGGGCCCTACAATGAGCAGTTCTTC. Translation gives CSGNRGPYNEQFF.

The V call is TRBV5-4, the J call TRBJ2-3, with TRBD2 identical over 16 bases. The CDR3 covers 17 residues. V was pared by 4 bases and J by 4 bases, with 6 bases of the junction left unmatched. Looked up from germline, CDR1 is SGHNT and CDR2 is YYREEE (reference sequence). The CDR3 loop reads CASSLGLAGGRADTQYF. The CDR3 nucleotides read TGTGCCAGCAGCCTGGGACTAGCGGGGGGGCGGGCAGATACGCAGTATTTT.